One and the same sample provided the 10 T cell receptor beta chains below, sequenced in a study of tumor and adjacent non-tumor tissue in lung cancer. RNA was extracted from bulk tissue without any cell sorting. More than 3 cm separated this lung sample from the edge of the tumor. The library came from three nested PCR rounds adapted from ARM-PCR protocols. TCRdb re-called the multiplex PCR reads through MiXCR, storing one row per CDR3 protein. In the table there are 60,000 or so distinct CDR3 sequences, about 55% of which are singletons. The sequenced sample was distant non-tumor lung tissue. These receptors all stem from a man in his 70s with non-small cell lung cancer.

To note about this clonotype: Mismatch with germline at one junction end may stem from a read error. This chain connects TRBV29-1 to TRBJ2-5; possibly TRBD1 or TRBD2 for D (6 bases each). The CDR3 spans 15 residues. Per germline, CDR1 SQVTM and CDR2 ANQGSEA. The CDR3 sequence: CGVVDLTGAKETQYF. The CDR3 nucleotides read TGCGGCGTCGTGGATTTGACGGGGGCTAAAGAGACACAGTACTTC.

To note about this clonotype: The junction departs from the called germline gene at one end, perhaps through a read error. V usage is TRBV12-3 or TRBV12-4 and J usage is TRBJ2-2, with D maybe TRBD2 (5 bases). This CDR3 is built from 16 residues. The CDR3 is CASSFEVGVYTGEPFF. For the CDR3, the DNA is TGTGCCAGCAGTTTTGAGGTGGGAGTCTACACCGGGGAGCCGTTTTTT.

J is TRBJ1-1 and V is TRBV7-3, with D perhaps matching TRBD1 (6 bases). The CDR3 sequence is 14 residues long. V shed 4 bases and J shed 5 bases, with 14 bases lying between them. Looked up from germline, CDR1 is SGHTA and CDR2 is FQGTGA. CDR3 nucleotides: TGTGCCAGCAGCTCTTTTACGGACAGAACTGAAGCTTTCTTT. Amino acids: CASSSFTDRTEAFF.

On this clonotype itself: No conserved phenylalanine or tryptophan ends this CDR3, so it is likely a read error. The chain uses TRBV24-1 and TRBJ2-2; possibly TRBD1 for D (6 bases). Germline CDR1 KGHDR, CDR2 SFDVKD. V lost 11 bases and J 0 bases, leaving 15 bases between the germline ends. The length of the CDR3 is 15 residues. The CDR3 DNA reads TGTGCCATCTCGAGGGACACAACGAACACCGGGGAGCTGTTTTTG. This gives the protein CAISRDTTNTGELFL.

As regards this clonotype: The CDR3 carries no conserved terminal phenylalanine or tryptophan, so it likely arises from a read error. The chain employs TRBV11-2 and TRBJ2-3; D gene uncertain. CDR3 length equals 16 residues. The germline V gene encodes CDR1 SGHAT and CDR2 FQNNGV. The V gene lost 4 bases and the J gene lost 0 bases, with 14 bases spanning the gap. CDR3 in amino acids: CASSSRLTSSTDTQYS. The CDR3 DNA sequence: TGTGCCAGCAGCTCAAGATTAACCTCTAGCACAGATACGCAGTATTCT.

As to this clonotype: The junction differs from germline at one of its ends, possibly a read error. The chain recombines TRBV28 with TRBJ2-5; D unclear. Germline V gene sequence: CDR1 MDHEN, CDR2 SYDVKM. CDR3 length: 11 amino acids. Here the CDR3 DNA reads TGTGCCAGCGGGCAATCTGAAACCCGGTACTTC. This gives the protein CASGQSETRYF.

At least ten counts were recorded for this clonotype. The chain carries TRBV4-1 and TRBJ1-4, with D tentatively TRBD1 (6 bases). V dropped 1 base and J dropped 12 bases, with 6 bases sitting between them. The CDR3 contains 11 residues. Germline V gene lookup returns CDR1 MGHRA and CDR2 YSYEKL. CDR3 amino acids: CASSQGGQLFF. In DNA, the CDR3 is TGCGCCAGCAGCCAAGGGGGGCAACTGTTTTTT.

For this clonotype: This clone may be a read error of a much larger clone one base away. The chain uses TRBV6-1 and TRBJ1-5, with 7 bases fitting TRBD1. The CDR3 extends over 16 amino acids. The V gene's germline CDR1 is MNHNS and CDR2 SASEGT. The J segment lost 0 bases and the V segment lost 5 bases, leaving 7 bases of the junction unmatched. The CDR3 is CASSINRGYSNQPQHF. Written as DNA, the CDR3 is TGTGCCAGCAGTATTAACAGGGGCTATAGCAATCAGCCCCAGCATTTT.

The table lists this clonotype with many counts. The chain couples TRBV6-5 to TRBJ2-7, with 8 nucleotides matching TRBD1. Germline assignment: CDR1 MNHEY and CDR2 SVGAGI. After removal of 5 bases from V and 2 bases from J, the junction contained 14 bases not matched to a gene. This CDR3 is built from 17 residues. In DNA form, the CDR3 reads TGTGCCAGCAGTAAACTCCCACCCGGACAGGGACCCTACGAGCAGTACTTC. Translated, it gives CASSKLPPGQGPYEQYF.

As concerns this clonotype: This may stem from a read error, because a much larger clone lies one nucleotide away. The chain uses TRBV6-5 and TRBJ2-3, with D perhaps matching TRBD1 (5 bases). Trimming stripped 8 bases from V and 8 bases from J, with 17 bases between. CDR3 length: 13 residues. Germline V lookup: CDR1 MNHEY, CDR2 SVGAGI. The CDR3 coding sequence is TGTGCCAGCGGCCGGGCCGTCCAGGGTACGCAGTATTTT. It specifies CASGRAVQGTQYF.